This T cell receptor beta chain originates from a study of T cell responses to AZD1222 COVID-19 vaccine. This clone occurred a few times. The table came from immunoSEQ multiplex PCR; TCRdb's copy has only in-frame clones and leaves some out. The sample comprises under 95,000 clones, about nine tenths of which are singletons, and around 3% rests with the top ten. The junction had 5 bases not matched to a gene; V was cut back by 6 bases and J by 4 bases. Germline V lookup: CDR1 MNHEY, CDR2 SVGAGI. This CDR3 region has 13 residues. The sequence came from an adult in good health. The chain employs TRBV6-5 and TRBJ1-1; TRBD1 matches at 7 bases. This sample comprised peripheral blood, obtained on day 0 of AZD1222 vaccination. The CDR3 here is CASRKRQGTEAFF. The CDR3 DNA reads as TGTGCCAGCAGGAAAAGACAGGGCACTGAAGCTTTCTTT.